The rows below give T cell receptor beta chains drawn from one sample of a study of T cells after yellow fever vaccination. From the 5' RACE reads, TCRdb called clonotypes with MiXCR, one entry per CDR3 protein. The sample consists of 450,000 to 550,000 distinct CDR3 sequences, 21% of them appearing once. Sequencing was performed on PBMCs, taken approximately 22 days after the first yellow fever vaccination. All receptors derive from a man in his late teens or twenties who received the YFV17D yellow fever vaccine. CDR3s include the opening cysteine and the closing phenylalanine or tryptophan. Fields, in order: J gene, clone size, D gene, V gene, CDR3 DNA, CDR3 protein. The D gene is left open where the match is weak. Some rows have no size entry. The others give once, few or many, or a class for an expanded clone.

j_call: TRBJ2-5; clone_size: few; d_call: TRBD2; v_call: TRBV4-2; cdr3_nt: TGTGCCAGCAGCCAACGAGAGCGGGGGGCGTCAGAGACCCAGTACTTC; cdr3_aa: CASSQRERGASETQYF
j_call: TRBJ1-4; clone_size: .; d_call: .; v_call: TRBV9; cdr3_nt: TGTGCCAGCAGCGAGGGACCAGGGTACGATGAAAAACTGTTTTTT; cdr3_aa: CASSEGPGYDEKLFF
j_call: TRBJ2-3; clone_size: .; d_call: .; v_call: TRBV7-9; cdr3_nt: TGTGCCAGCAGCTCCCCCCTGACTCCAGATACGCAGTATTTT; cdr3_aa: CASSSPLTPDTQYF
j_call: TRBJ2-1; clone_size: .; d_call: .; v_call: TRBV4-1; cdr3_nt: TGCGCCAGCAGCCAACCGACCCGGGGCAATGAGCAGTTCTTC; cdr3_aa: CASSQPTRGNEQFF
j_call: TRBJ2-7; clone_size: few; d_call: TRBD1; v_call: TRBV9; cdr3_nt: TGTGCCAGCAGCGCGGGACAGGAGGCTTACGAGCAGTACTTC; cdr3_aa: CASSAGQEAYEQYF
j_call: TRBJ2-3; clone_size: few; d_call: .; v_call: TRBV5-1; cdr3_nt: TGCGCCAGCAGCTTGGGTTGGCCCTCTAGCACAGATACGCAGTATTTT; cdr3_aa: CASSLGWPSSTDTQYF
j_call: TRBJ2-5; clone_size: few; d_call: TRBD2; v_call: TRBV20-1; cdr3_nt: TGCAGTGCTAGTGATCTGGGGAGGGGAGAGACCCAGTACTTC; cdr3_aa: CSASDLGRGETQYF
j_call: TRBJ1-2; clone_size: many; d_call: .; v_call: TRBV20-1; cdr3_nt: TGCAGTGCTAGAGACAGGTCAAATTATGGCTACACCTTC; cdr3_aa: CSARDRSNYGYTF
j_call: TRBJ1-5; clone_size: few; d_call: .; v_call: TRBV19; cdr3_nt: TGTGCCAGTAGTCCGCGGGGCAGCGATAGCAATCAGCCCCAGCATTTT; cdr3_aa: CASSPRGSDSNQPQHF
j_call: TRBJ2-1; clone_size: few; d_call: .; v_call: TRBV6-2/TRBV6-3; cdr3_nt: TGTGCCAGTCGCAGGGGGGCCCTCTACAATGAGCAGTTCTTC; cdr3_aa: CASRRGALYNEQFF
j_call: TRBJ2-3; clone_size: .; d_call: .; v_call: TRBV27; cdr3_nt: TGTGCCTGCGGGCGGGAAGATACGCAGTATTTT; cdr3_aa: CACGREDTQYF
j_call: TRBJ2-5; clone_size: .; d_call: .; v_call: TRBV5-1; cdr3_nt: TGCGCCAGCAGCATCAGCCCCGGGGAGACCCAGTACTTC; cdr3_aa: CASSISPGETQYF
j_call: TRBJ2-1; clone_size: few; d_call: TRBD2; v_call: TRBV5-1; cdr3_nt: TGCGCCAGCAGCTTGGGGGCGCGGGGGGCAGCTGGGGATGAGCAGTTCTTC; cdr3_aa: CASSLGARGAAGDEQFF
j_call: TRBJ2-1; clone_size: .; d_call: TRBD1; v_call: TRBV28; cdr3_nt: TGTGCCAGTAGGGACAGGGGGAGAATATACAATGAGCAGTTCTTC; cdr3_aa: CASRDRGRIYNEQFF
j_call: TRBJ1-5; clone_size: .; d_call: .; v_call: TRBV6-1; cdr3_nt: TGTGCCAGCAGCGCCCGGACCGAAGTTAGCAATCAGCCCCAGCATTTT; cdr3_aa: CASSARTEVSNQPQHF
j_call: TRBJ2-7; clone_size: few; d_call: TRBD2; v_call: TRBV27; cdr3_nt: TGTGCCAGCAAGTTTAGCGGGGGGGCTTACGAGCAGTACTTC; cdr3_aa: CASKFSGGAYEQYF
j_call: TRBJ1-3; clone_size: .; d_call: .; v_call: TRBV7-9; cdr3_nt: TGTGCCAGCAGCTTAGAACCGCGCAGTTTAAAGATCGGCACCATATATTTT; cdr3_aa: CASSLEPRSLKIGTIYF
j_call: TRBJ2-5; clone_size: .; d_call: .; v_call: TRBV28; cdr3_nt: TGTGCCAGCAGTTTCCAAATCCGAGAGACCCAGTACTTC; cdr3_aa: CASSFQIRETQYF
j_call: TRBJ2-5; clone_size: many; d_call: .; v_call: TRBV5-1; cdr3_nt: TGCGCCAGCAGCTTGGCCACCCGCGAGACCCAGTACTTC; cdr3_aa: CASSLATRETQYF
j_call: TRBJ2-1; clone_size: few; d_call: .; v_call: TRBV19; cdr3_nt: TGTGCCAGTAGTATACTGGGGGGCCAATACAATGAGCAGTTCTTC; cdr3_aa: CASSILGGQYNEQFF
j_call: TRBJ1-2; clone_size: few; d_call: TRBD1; v_call: TRBV12-3/TRBV12-4; cdr3_nt: TGTGCCAGCAGTGGATCACAGGGGGCCCAGGGGAATGGCTACACCTTC; cdr3_aa: CASSGSQGAQGNGYTF
j_call: TRBJ2-3; clone_size: few; d_call: .; v_call: TRBV7-3; cdr3_nt: TGTGCCAGCAGCTCAACGGGGAGTGAGGGTCCGCAGTATTTT; cdr3_aa: CASSSTGSEGPQYF
j_call: TRBJ2-3; clone_size: few; d_call: TRBD2; v_call: TRBV11-3; cdr3_nt: TGTGCCAGCAGCTTAGGCGTCGGCGGGGGGGCCCCAGATACGCAGTATTTT; cdr3_aa: CASSLGVGGGAPDTQYF
j_call: TRBJ1-6; clone_size: .; d_call: TRBD1; v_call: TRBV5-8; cdr3_nt: TGTGCCAGCAGCTCCGGACAGGATTCACCCCTCCACTTT; cdr3_aa: CASSSGQDSPLHF
j_call: TRBJ2-3; clone_size: few; d_call: .; v_call: TRBV12-3/TRBV12-4; cdr3_nt: TGTGCCAGCAGCCCTTTCGAGGGCACAGATACGCAGTATTTT; cdr3_aa: CASSPFEGTDTQYF
j_call: TRBJ1-2; clone_size: few; d_call: .; v_call: TRBV27; cdr3_nt: TGTGCCAGCAGTTTTTCCGGGACGCCTTATGGCTACACCTTC; cdr3_aa: CASSFSGTPYGYTF
j_call: TRBJ1-5; clone_size: .; d_call: .; v_call: TRBV18; cdr3_nt: TGTGCCAGCTCACCATCCCAGGGGCAAAATCAGCCCCAGCATTTT; cdr3_aa: CASSPSQGQNQPQHF
j_call: TRBJ2-5; clone_size: .; d_call: .; v_call: TRBV6-2/TRBV6-3; cdr3_nt: TGTGCCAGCAGTTACGCTAGTAAAGAGACCCAGTACTTC; cdr3_aa: CASSYASKETQYF
j_call: TRBJ2-3; clone_size: .; d_call: .; v_call: TRBV3-1; cdr3_nt: TGTGCCAGCAGCCACCTTAGTAGCACAGATACGCAGTATTTT; cdr3_aa: CASSHLSSTDTQYF
j_call: TRBJ1-5; clone_size: few; d_call: TRBD1; v_call: TRBV2; cdr3_nt: TGTGCCAGCAGTCGACAGGGGGAGGGGAATCAGCCCCAGCATTTT; cdr3_aa: CASSRQGEGNQPQHF
j_call: TRBJ1-5; clone_size: many; d_call: .; v_call: TRBV7-2; cdr3_nt: TGTGCCAGCAGCTTTGGGGGTGGCCAGCCCCAGCATTTT; cdr3_aa: CASSFGGGQPQHF
j_call: TRBJ2-5; clone_size: many; d_call: TRBD2; v_call: TRBV7-2; cdr3_nt: TGTGCCAGCAGCAGGGACTATCAAGAGACCCAGTACTTC; cdr3_aa: CASSRDYQETQYF
j_call: TRBJ2-3; clone_size: few; d_call: .; v_call: TRBV5-1; cdr3_nt: TGCGCCAGCAGCTTCTTCGGGGGCCCAGATACGCAGTATTTT; cdr3_aa: CASSFFGGPDTQYF
j_call: TRBJ2-3; clone_size: many; d_call: .; v_call: TRBV7-8; cdr3_nt: TGTGCCAGCAGCTCGCAGGCGCTGGGGGGAGATACGCAGTATTTT; cdr3_aa: CASSSQALGGDTQYF
j_call: TRBJ2-1; clone_size: .; d_call: TRBD2; v_call: TRBV5-1; cdr3_nt: TGCGCCAGCAGCCCGGCGGGGGACCAAAGGGTCAATGAGCAGTTCTTC; cdr3_aa: CASSPAGDQRVNEQFF
j_call: TRBJ2-5; clone_size: .; d_call: TRBD2; v_call: TRBV7-8; cdr3_nt: TGTGCCAGCAGCTTAGGAGCGGGGGTAGGTGGAGAGACCCAGTACTTC; cdr3_aa: CASSLGAGVGGETQYF
j_call: TRBJ1-6; clone_size: once; d_call: TRBD1; v_call: TRBV3-1; cdr3_nt: TGTGCCAGCAGCCAGGTGACAGGGGGAGGATCACCCCTCCACTTT; cdr3_aa: CASSQVTGGGSPLHF
j_call: TRBJ2-7; clone_size: few; d_call: .; v_call: TRBV12-3/TRBV12-4; cdr3_nt: TGTGCCAGCAGTTTACAGGGGACCTACGAGCAGTACTTC; cdr3_aa: CASSLQGTYEQYF
j_call: TRBJ2-3; clone_size: .; d_call: .; v_call: TRBV7-8; cdr3_nt: TGTGCCAGCAGCTTTGAATTAAACTACCCCACAGATACGCAGTATTTT; cdr3_aa: CASSFELNYPTDTQYF
j_call: TRBJ2-5; clone_size: few; d_call: .; v_call: TRBV5-1; cdr3_nt: TGCGCCAGCAGATTTCAAGGTGACCAAGAGACCCAGTACTTC; cdr3_aa: CASRFQGDQETQYF
j_call: TRBJ1-2; clone_size: few; d_call: .; v_call: TRBV15; cdr3_nt: TGTGCCACCAGCAGAGATCCGGGGGACTATGGCTACACCTTC; cdr3_aa: CATSRDPGDYGYTF
j_call: TRBJ2-6; clone_size: .; d_call: TRBD1; v_call: TRBV5-1; cdr3_nt: TGCGCCAGCAGCTTCCGACAGGGGGCGTCTGGGGCCAACGTCCTGACTTTC; cdr3_aa: CASSFRQGASGANVLTF
j_call: TRBJ2-6; clone_size: .; d_call: .; v_call: TRBV11-2; cdr3_nt: TGTGCCAGCAGCAGAAACCCGGGGACACCCAATTCTGGGGCCAACGTCCTGACTTTC; cdr3_aa: CASSRNPGTPNSGANVLTF
j_call: TRBJ2-7; clone_size: .; d_call: TRBD1; v_call: TRBV3-1; cdr3_nt: TGTGCCAGCAGCCCCTGGGACAGGGATCCATCAAGGCAGTACTTC; cdr3_aa: CASSPWDRDPSRQYF
j_call: TRBJ2-4; clone_size: few; d_call: .; v_call: TRBV7-3; cdr3_nt: TGTGCCAGCAGCTTAATATTCAGGGAGGAGGGCAAAAACATTCAGTACTTC; cdr3_aa: CASSLIFREEGKNIQYF
j_call: TRBJ2-3; clone_size: .; d_call: TRBD2; v_call: TRBV20-1; cdr3_nt: TGCAGTGCTAGTAGGGTAGCGGGGGGTTTCGATACGCAGTATTTT; cdr3_aa: CSASRVAGGFDTQYF
j_call: TRBJ1-2; clone_size: few; d_call: TRBD1; v_call: TRBV7-2; cdr3_nt: TGTGCCAGCAGCTTACGTTCGACAGGGCTCGGAAATGGCTACACCTTC; cdr3_aa: CASSLRSTGLGNGYTF
j_call: TRBJ2-5; clone_size: .; d_call: .; v_call: TRBV28; cdr3_nt: TGTGCCAGCAGTTTTTGGGGAAGGGGGCAAGAGACCCAGTACTTC; cdr3_aa: CASSFWGRGQETQYF
j_call: TRBJ1-1; clone_size: few; d_call: TRBD1; v_call: TRBV7-9; cdr3_nt: TGTGCCAGCAGCCTGACGTTCGGGACAGGGATAAACACTGAAGCTTTCTTT; cdr3_aa: CASSLTFGTGINTEAFF
j_call: TRBJ1-2; clone_size: once; d_call: .; v_call: TRBV7-2; cdr3_nt: TGTGCCAGCAGCCCCGGACATAACTATGGCTACACCTTC; cdr3_aa: CASSPGHNYGYTF
j_call: TRBJ2-1; clone_size: few; d_call: .; v_call: TRBV4-3; cdr3_nt: TGCGCCAGCAGCGCCGGGGCCTACTCCTACAATGAGCAGTTCTTC; cdr3_aa: CASSAGAYSYNEQFF